Listed below are T cell receptor beta chains from one sample, sequenced in a study of CD8+CD57+ T cells in acquired aplastic anemia. TCRdb re-called the reads with MiXCR, one entry per CDR3 protein. The sample has around 430,000 distinct CDR3 sequences; approximately 32% are singletons. The sample comprised sorted CD4+, CD8+, or CD8+CD57+ T cells (not recorded which) from PBMCs. Receptors originate from a human donor with aplastic anemia. CDR3s include the opening cysteine and the closing phenylalanine or tryptophan. A D gene is named only where the DNA matches it firmly. Clone size, where shown, is once, few, many, or a class for clones that have expanded.

D: NA; V: TRBV27; J: TRBJ2-2; size: NA; CDR3: CASSLSRQNTGELFF; DNA: TGTGCCAGCAGTTTATCTCGTCAGAACACCGGGGAGCTGTTTTTT
D: NA; V: TRBV10-3; J: TRBJ1-5; size: NA; CDR3: CASSRSGLQGRNQPQHF; DNA: TGTGCCAGCAGCCGCTCAGGACTACAGGGCCGCAATCAGCCCCAGCATTTT
D: NA; V: TRBV12-5; J: TRBJ1-2; size: NA; CDR3: CASGVDSNYGYTF; DNA: TGTGCTAGTGGTGTGGACAGTAACTATGGCTACACCTTC
D: NA; V: TRBV15; J: TRBJ1-1; size: NA; CDR3: CATSSAQFEAFF; DNA: TGTGCCACCAGCTCTGCCCAATTTGAAGCTTTCTTT
D: NA; V: TRBV25-1; J: TRBJ1-2; size: many; CDR3: CASSDTLGRDNGYTF; DNA: TGTGCCAGCAGTGATACACTGGGCAGAGACAATGGCTACACCTTC
D: NA; V: TRBV5-4; J: TRBJ1-2; size: NA; CDR3: CASSLNNRVGYTF; DNA: TGTGCCAGCAGCCTGAATAACAGGGTCGGCTACACCTTC
D: NA; V: TRBV20-1; J: TRBJ1-2; size: many; CDR3: CSASLVINYGYTF; DNA: TGCAGTGCTAGTTTGGTGATTAACTATGGCTACACCTTC
D: NA; V: TRBV28; J: TRBJ2-7; size: few; CDR3: CASSWGPYEQYF; DNA: TGTGCCAGCTCATGGGGTCCTTACGAGCAGTACTTC
D: TRBD1; V: TRBV6-1; J: TRBJ1-2; size: many; CDR3: CASMGTGVNYGYTF; DNA: TGTGCCAGCATGGGGACAGGGGTCAACTATGGCTACACCTTC
D: TRBD2; V: TRBV5-1; J: TRBJ2-3; size: few; CDR3: CASSLTSGEDTQYF; DNA: TGCGCCAGCAGCCTGACTAGCGGCGAAGATACGCAGTATTTT
D: NA; V: TRBV9; J: TRBJ2-5; size: many; CDR3: CASSVEAAGTQYF; DNA: TGTGCCAGCAGCGTAGAGGCGGCTGGCACCCAGTACTTC
D: TRBD2; V: TRBV20-1; J: TRBJ2-3; size: many; CDR3: CSARVPGTSSDTQYF; DNA: TGCAGTGCTAGAGTTCCGGGGACTAGCTCAGATACGCAGTATTTT
D: NA; V: TRBV5-1; J: TRBJ2-5; size: few; CDR3: CASSLTGRQETQYF; DNA: TGCGCCAGCAGCTTGACCGGACGGCAAGAGACCCAGTACTTC
D: NA; V: TRBV6-1; J: TRBJ2-1; size: few; CDR3: CASREVNEQFF; DNA: TGTGCCAGCAGGGAGGTGAATGAGCAGTTCTTC
D: TRBD1; V: TRBV20-1; J: TRBJ1-6; size: many; CDR3: CSSPGQGNSPLHF; DNA: TGCAGTTCCCCGGGACAGGGGAACTCACCCCTCCACTTT
D: NA; V: TRBV7-9; J: TRBJ2-5; size: many; CDR3: CASTRGRLEKETQYF; DNA: TGTGCCAGCACTCGAGGGAGGTTGGAAAAAGAGACCCAGTACTTC
D: TRBD1; V: TRBV5-1; J: TRBJ1-1; size: NA; CDR3: CASSLADREEAFF; DNA: TGCGCCAGCAGCTTGGCCGACAGGGAGGAGGCTTTCTTT
D: NA; V: TRBV2; J: TRBJ2-5; size: NA; CDR3: CASMLEGNTGETQYF; DNA: TGTGCCAGCATGTTGGAGGGGAACACCGGGGAGACCCAGTACTTC
D: NA; V: TRBV9; J: TRBJ2-2; size: NA; CDR3: CASSVGGSNTGELFF; DNA: TGTGCCAGCAGCGTAGGAGGGTCGAACACCGGGGAGCTGTTTTTT
D: NA; V: TRBV7-6; J: TRBJ2-3; size: many; CDR3: CASSLRGGVDTQYF; DNA: TGTGCCAGCAGCTTACGGGGCGGAGTGGATACGCAGTATTTT
D: NA; V: TRBV25-1; J: TRBJ1-1; size: few; CDR3: CARLEGGGNTEAFF; DNA: TGTGCTAGGCTAGAGGGTGGGGGGAACACTGAAGCTTTCTTT
D: NA; V: TRBV2; J: TRBJ1-4; size: many; CDR3: CASSEARTGLEKLFF; DNA: TGTGCCAGCAGTGAAGCGCGCACGGGCCTTGAAAAACTGTTTTTT
D: NA; V: TRBV11-3; J: TRBJ1-6; size: NA; CDR3: CASSLDLADNSPLHF; DNA: TGTGCCAGCAGCTTAGATCTGGCGGATAATTCACCCCTCCACTTT
D: TRBD1; V: TRBV9; J: TRBJ2-1; size: NA; CDR3: CASSVAGGTADEQFF; DNA: TGTGCCAGCAGCGTTGCAGGGGGTACGGCGGATGAGCAGTTCTTC
D: TRBD2; V: TRBV29-1; J: TRBJ2-5; size: NA; CDR3: CSVESGTSGSFVETQYF; DNA: TGCAGCGTTGAATCCGGGACTAGCGGGAGTTTTGTAGAGACCCAGTACTTC
D: NA; V: TRBV4-3; J: TRBJ2-7; size: many; CDR3: CASSQEPEVAYEQYF; DNA: TGCGCCAGCAGCCAAGAACCAGAGGTCGCCTACGAGCAGTACTTC
D: TRBD1; V: TRBV9; J: TRBJ1-6; size: many; CDR3: CASSEGTGSNSPLHF; DNA: TGTGCCAGCAGCGAGGGGACAGGGTCTAATTCACCCCTCCACTTT
D: NA; V: TRBV24-1; J: TRBJ1-2; size: many; CDR3: CATSEPRQFGYTF; DNA: TGTGCCACCAGTGAACCTAGACAGTTTGGCTACACCTTC
D: TRBD1; V: TRBV19; J: TRBJ2-1; size: NA; CDR3: CASRSLLGQGSQNEQFF; DNA: TGTGCCAGTAGATCACTCCTAGGACAGGGGAGTCAGAATGAGCAGTTCTTC
D: NA; V: TRBV7-3; J: TRBJ2-7; size: few; CDR3: CASGSYGSNHEQYF; DNA: TGTGCCAGCGGCTCTTATGGTAGTAACCACGAGCAGTACTTC
D: TRBD2; V: TRBV7-8; J: TRBJ2-2; size: many; CDR3: CASRLAGGTGELFF; DNA: TGTGCCAGCAGACTAGCGGGAGGTACCGGGGAGCTGTTTTTT
D: NA; V: TRBV15; J: TRBJ2-2; size: NA; CDR3: CATSRGDDPNTGELFF; DNA: TGTGCCACCAGCAGAGGGGACGATCCGAACACCGGGGAGCTGTTTTTT
D: TRBD1; V: TRBV19; J: TRBJ2-1; size: NA; CDR3: CASSILSGTGSNEQFF; DNA: TGTGCCAGTAGTATTCTATCCGGGACAGGCTCCAATGAGCAGTTCTTC
D: TRBD1; V: TRBV25-1; J: TRBJ1-2; size: NA; CDR3: CASTRQGGSYGYTF; DNA: TGTGCCAGCACCAGACAGGGGGGCAGCTATGGCTACACCTTC
D: NA; V: TRBV25-1; J: TRBJ1-3; size: NA; CDR3: CASSLGGDGNTIYF; DNA: TGTGCCAGCAGTTTAGGGGGGGACGGAAACACCATATATTTT
D: NA; V: TRBV25-1; J: TRBJ1-4; size: many; CDR3: CASSEFLGSGGKLFF; DNA: TGTGCCAGCAGTGAGTTTTTGGGGTCCGGGGGAAAACTGTTTTTT
D: NA; V: TRBV29-1; J: TRBJ2-3; size: many; CDR3: CSVGGIGRDTQYF; DNA: TGCAGCGTCGGCGGGATAGGCAGAGATACGCAGTATTTT
D: NA; V: TRBV5-1; J: TRBJ1-5; size: few; CDR3: CASKVRYRAPGQPQHF; DNA: TGCGCCAGCAAAGTCCGATATAGGGCGCCCGGTCAGCCCCAGCATTTT
D: NA; V: TRBV14; J: TRBJ1-6; size: many; CDR3: CASSQGRYNSPLHF; DNA: TGTGCCAGCAGCCAGGGACGGTATAATTCACCCCTCCACTTT
D: TRBD2; V: TRBV9; J: TRBJ2-1; size: NA; CDR3: CASSAGLALYNEQFF; DNA: TGTGCCAGCAGCGCGGGACTAGCCCTATACAATGAGCAGTTCTTC